This T cell receptor beta chain was sequenced for a study of beta chain features in type 1 diabetes. Study-level points and caveats: For Type 1 diabetes patients, all four CD4+ subsets carried TCRB CDR3s that were moderately but significantly shorter. The naive, central memory and Treg TCRB repertoires of patients appeared to be more similar to one another than those of healthy donors. VDJ junctions in type 1 diabetes patients carried more deletions and fewer insertions.

CDR1 and CDR2 (germline): KGHSH, LQKENI. The CDR3 has 14 residues. With 2 bases removed from V and 4 bases from J, the gap between germline ends came to 10 bases. The entirety of the isolated RNA underwent reverse transcription, so expressed TCRB transcripts were sequenced. The average output of naive, central memory and regulatory T cell samples was several million reads. Sequencing used immunoSEQ multiplex PCR; TCRdb keeps in-frame clones, though not all of them. The sample holds under 250,000 clones, about 15% seen once. There are a few counts of this clone. The antigen is undetermined. The sequence was obtained from a man aged 25-45 years with type 1 diabetes. The genes are TRBV18 and TRBJ2-3, with D possibly TRBD2 on 6 matching bases. The sample taken for sequencing was naive CD4+ T cells from blood. CDR3 sequence: CASSPGTQADTQYF. The CDR3 DNA follows: TGTGCCAGCTCACCAGGGACTCAGGCAGATACGCAGTATTTT.